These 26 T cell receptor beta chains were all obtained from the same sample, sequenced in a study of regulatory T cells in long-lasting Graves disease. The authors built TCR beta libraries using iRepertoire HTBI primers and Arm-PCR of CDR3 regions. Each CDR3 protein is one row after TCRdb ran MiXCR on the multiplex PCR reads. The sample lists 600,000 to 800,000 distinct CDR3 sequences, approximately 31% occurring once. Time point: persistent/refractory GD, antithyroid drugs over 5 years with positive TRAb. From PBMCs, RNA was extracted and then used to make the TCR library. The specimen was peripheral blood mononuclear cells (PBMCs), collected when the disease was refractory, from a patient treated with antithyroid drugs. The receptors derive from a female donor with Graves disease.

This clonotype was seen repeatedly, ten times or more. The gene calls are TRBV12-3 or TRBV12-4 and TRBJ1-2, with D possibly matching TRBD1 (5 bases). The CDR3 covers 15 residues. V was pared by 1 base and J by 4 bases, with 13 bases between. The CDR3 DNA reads TGTGCCAGCAGTTTAGACAGGCGTTTAGGCTATGGCTACACCTTC. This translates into CASSLDRRLGYGYTF.

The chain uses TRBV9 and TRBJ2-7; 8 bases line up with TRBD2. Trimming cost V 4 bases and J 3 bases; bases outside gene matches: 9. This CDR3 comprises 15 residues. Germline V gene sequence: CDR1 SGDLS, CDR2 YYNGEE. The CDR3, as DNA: TGTGCCAGCAGCCACGGTACTAGCGGCCTCTACGAGCAGTACTTC. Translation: CASSHGTSGLYEQYF.

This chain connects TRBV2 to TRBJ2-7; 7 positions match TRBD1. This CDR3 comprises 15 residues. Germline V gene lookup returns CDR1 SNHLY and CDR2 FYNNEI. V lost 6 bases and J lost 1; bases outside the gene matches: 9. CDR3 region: CASSDLGQASYEQYF. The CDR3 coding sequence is TGTGCCAGCAGCGACCTCGGACAGGCTTCCTACGAGCAGTACTTC.

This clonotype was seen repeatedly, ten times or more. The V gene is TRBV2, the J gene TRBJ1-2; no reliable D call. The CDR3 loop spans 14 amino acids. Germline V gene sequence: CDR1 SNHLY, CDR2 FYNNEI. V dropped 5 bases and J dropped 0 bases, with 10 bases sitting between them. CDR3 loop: CASSRTASNYGYTF. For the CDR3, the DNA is TGTGCCAGCAGTCGGACCGCTTCTAACTATGGCTACACCTTC.

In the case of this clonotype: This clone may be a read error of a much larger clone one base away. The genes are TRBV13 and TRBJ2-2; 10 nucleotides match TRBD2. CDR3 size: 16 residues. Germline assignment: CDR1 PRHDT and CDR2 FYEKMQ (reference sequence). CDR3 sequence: CASSSGLAANTGELSF. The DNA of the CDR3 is TGTGCCAGCAGCTCCGGACTAGCGGCGAACACCGGGGAGCTGTCTTTT.

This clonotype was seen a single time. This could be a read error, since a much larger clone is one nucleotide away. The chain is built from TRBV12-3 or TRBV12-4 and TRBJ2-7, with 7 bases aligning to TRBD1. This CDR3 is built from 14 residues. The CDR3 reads CANSDLDRAREQYF. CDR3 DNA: TGTGCCAACAGTGACCTAGACAGGGCGAGAGAGCAGTACTTC.

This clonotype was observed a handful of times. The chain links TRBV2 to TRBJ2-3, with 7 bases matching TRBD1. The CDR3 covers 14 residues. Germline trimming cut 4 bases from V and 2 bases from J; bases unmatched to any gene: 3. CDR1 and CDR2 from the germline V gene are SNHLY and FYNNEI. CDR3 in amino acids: CASSVGQSTDTQYF. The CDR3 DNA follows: TGTGCCAGCAGTGTGGGACAGTCCACAGATACGCAGTATTTT. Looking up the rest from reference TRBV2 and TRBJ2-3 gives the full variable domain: EPEVTQTPSHQVTQMGQEVILRCVPISNHLYFYWYRQILGQKVEFLVSFYNNEISEKSEIFDDQFSVERPDGSNFTLKIRSTKLEDSAMYFCASSVGQSTDTQYFGPGTRLTVL.

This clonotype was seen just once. CDR3 bases: TGTGCCAGTAGTATTCAAGGGTGGAGTAGCAATCAGCCCCAGCATTTT. Translating it yields CASSIQGWSSNQPQHF. The chain joins TRBV19 to TRBJ1-5, with D unresolved. Germline V lookup: CDR1 LNHDA, CDR2 SQIVND (reference sequence). Trimming shortened V by 3 bases and J by 0 bases, and 12 bases separated the two germline ends. The CDR3 contains 16 residues.

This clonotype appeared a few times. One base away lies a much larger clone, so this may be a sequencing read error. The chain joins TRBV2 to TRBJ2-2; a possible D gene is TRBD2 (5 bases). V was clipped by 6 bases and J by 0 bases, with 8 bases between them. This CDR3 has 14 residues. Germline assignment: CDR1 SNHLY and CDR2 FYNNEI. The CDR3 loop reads CASSQLANTGELFF. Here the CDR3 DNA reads TGTGCCAGCAGCCAACTAGCGAACACCGGGGAGCTGTTTTTT.

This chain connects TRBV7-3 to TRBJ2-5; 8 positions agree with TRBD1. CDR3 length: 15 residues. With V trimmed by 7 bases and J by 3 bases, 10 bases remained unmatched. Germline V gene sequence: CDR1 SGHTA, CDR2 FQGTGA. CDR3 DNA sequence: TGTGCCAGCAAGCATACAGGGGGTGATGAAGAGACCCAGTACTTC. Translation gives CASKHTGGDEETQYF. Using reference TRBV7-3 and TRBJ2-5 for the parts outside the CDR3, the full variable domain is GAGVSQTPSNKVTEKGKYVELRCDPISGHTALYWYRQSLGQGPEFLIYFQGTGAADDSGLPNDRFFAVRPEGSVSTLKIQRTERGDSAVYLCASKHTGGDEETQYFGPGTRLLVL.

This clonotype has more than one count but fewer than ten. This CDR3 is CASSLLLGTLSGEQYF. The CDR3 DNA is TGTGCCAGCAGCTTGCTTCTGGGGACGCTGTCGGGTGAGCAGTACTTC. The chain joins TRBV5-6 to TRBJ2-7, with D perhaps assigned TRBD1 or TRBD2 (5 bases each). V was clipped by 1 base and J by 7 bases, with 21 bases between them. This CDR3 region has 16 residues. The germline CDR1 and CDR2 sequences are SGHDT and YYEEEE. Filled out from reference TRBV5-6 and TRBJ2-7, the complete variable domain reads DAGVTQSPTHLIKTRGQQVTLRCSPKSGHDTVSWYQQALGQGPQFIFQYYEEEERQRGNFPDRFSGHQFPNYSSELNVNALLLGDSALYLCASSLLLGTLSGEQYFGPGTRLTVT.

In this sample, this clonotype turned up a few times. CDR3 in amino acids: CASSDDRGGEKLFF. In nucleotides, the CDR3 is TGCGCCAGCAGCGATGACAGGGGTGGGGAAAAACTGTTTTTT. The V gene is TRBV5-1, the J gene TRBJ1-4; TRBD1 matches at 8 bases. With V trimmed by 4 bases and J by 8 bases, 7 bases remained unmatched. The CDR3 runs to 14 residues. Germline V gene sequence: CDR1 SGHRS, CDR2 YFSETQ.

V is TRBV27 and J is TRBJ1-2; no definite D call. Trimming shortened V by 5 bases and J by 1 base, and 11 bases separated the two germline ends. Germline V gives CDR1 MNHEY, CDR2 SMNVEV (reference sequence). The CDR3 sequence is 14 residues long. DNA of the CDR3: TGTGCCAGCAGTCCCCCGACGGGTAACTATGGCTACACCTTC. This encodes CASSPPTGNYGYTF.

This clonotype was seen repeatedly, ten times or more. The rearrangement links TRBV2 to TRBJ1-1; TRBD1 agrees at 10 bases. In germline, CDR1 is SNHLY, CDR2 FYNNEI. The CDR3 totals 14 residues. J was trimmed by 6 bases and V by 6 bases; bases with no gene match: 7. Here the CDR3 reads CASRGQGKGPEAFF. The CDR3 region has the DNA TGTGCCAGCAGGGGACAGGGGAAGGGGCCTGAAGCTTTCTTT. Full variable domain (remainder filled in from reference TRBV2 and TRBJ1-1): EPEVTQTPSHQVTQMGQEVILRCVPISNHLYFYWYRQILGQKVEFLVSFYNNEISEKSEIFDDQFSVERPDGSNFTLKIRSTKLEDSAMYFCASRGQGKGPEAFFGQGTRLTVV.

The CDR3 reads CASSIPRAQETQYF. The CDR3 DNA is TGTGCCAGCAGTATCCCCAGGGCCCAAGAGACCCAGTACTTC. V usage is TRBV6-2 or TRBV6-3 and J usage is TRBJ2-5; tentative D call: TRBD1 (5 bases). V lost 5 bases, J lost 1 base, and 11 bases lay in between. Germline CDR1 is MNHEY and CDR2 is SVGEGT. The CDR3 spans 14 residues.

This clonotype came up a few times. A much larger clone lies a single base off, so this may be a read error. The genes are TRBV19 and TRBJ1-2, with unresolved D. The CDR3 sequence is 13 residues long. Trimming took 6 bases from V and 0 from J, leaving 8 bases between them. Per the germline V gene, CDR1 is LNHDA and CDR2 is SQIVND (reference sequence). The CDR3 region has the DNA TGTGCCAGTAGGGAAAGAGCTAACTATGGCTACACCTTC. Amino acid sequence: CASRERANYGYTF.

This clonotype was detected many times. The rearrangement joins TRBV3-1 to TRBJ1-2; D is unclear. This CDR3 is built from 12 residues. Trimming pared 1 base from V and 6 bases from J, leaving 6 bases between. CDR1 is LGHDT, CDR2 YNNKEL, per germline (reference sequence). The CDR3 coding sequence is TGTGCCAGCAGCCAAGGCCTCAATGGCTACACCTTC. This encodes CASSQGLNGYTF.

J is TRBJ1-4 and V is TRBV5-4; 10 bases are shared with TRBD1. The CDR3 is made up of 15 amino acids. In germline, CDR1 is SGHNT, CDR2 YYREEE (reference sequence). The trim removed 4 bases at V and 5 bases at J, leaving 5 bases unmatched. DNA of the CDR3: TGTGCCAGCAGCATACGGACAGGGGGGAATGAAAAACTGTTTTTT. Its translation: CASSIRTGGNEKLFF.

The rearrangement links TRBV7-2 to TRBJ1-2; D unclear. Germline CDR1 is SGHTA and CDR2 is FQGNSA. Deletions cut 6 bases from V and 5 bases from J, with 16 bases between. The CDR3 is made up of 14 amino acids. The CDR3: CASSSSTDLYGYTF. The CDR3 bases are TGTGCCAGCAGTTCTTCAACGGATTTATATGGCTACACCTTC.

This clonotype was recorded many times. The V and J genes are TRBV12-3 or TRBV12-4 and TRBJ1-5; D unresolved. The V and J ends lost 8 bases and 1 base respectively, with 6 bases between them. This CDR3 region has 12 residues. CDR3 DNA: TGTGCCAGCTCACCCAGCAATCAGCCCCAGCATTTT. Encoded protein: CASSPSNQPQHF.

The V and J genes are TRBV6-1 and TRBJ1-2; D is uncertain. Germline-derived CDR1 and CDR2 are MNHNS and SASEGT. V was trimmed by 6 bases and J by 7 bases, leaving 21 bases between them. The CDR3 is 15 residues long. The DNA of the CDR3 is TGTGCCAGCAGCCCTCATCACCTGGGCGGAGTTGGCTACACCTTC. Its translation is CASSPHHLGGVGYTF.

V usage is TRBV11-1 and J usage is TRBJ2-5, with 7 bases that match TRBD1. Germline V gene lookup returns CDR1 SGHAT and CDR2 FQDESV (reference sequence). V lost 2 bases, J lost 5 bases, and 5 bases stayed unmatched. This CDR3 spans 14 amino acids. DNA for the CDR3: TGTGCCAGCAGCTTAAAAGGGGGCCGGGAGACCCAGTACTTC. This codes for CASSLKGGRETQYF.

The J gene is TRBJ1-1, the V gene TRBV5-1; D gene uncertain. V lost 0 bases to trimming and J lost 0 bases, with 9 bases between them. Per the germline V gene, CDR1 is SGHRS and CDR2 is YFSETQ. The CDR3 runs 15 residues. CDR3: CASSLVTTMNTEAFF. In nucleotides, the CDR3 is TGCGCCAGCAGCTTGGTGACGACCATGAACACTGAAGCTTTCTTT.

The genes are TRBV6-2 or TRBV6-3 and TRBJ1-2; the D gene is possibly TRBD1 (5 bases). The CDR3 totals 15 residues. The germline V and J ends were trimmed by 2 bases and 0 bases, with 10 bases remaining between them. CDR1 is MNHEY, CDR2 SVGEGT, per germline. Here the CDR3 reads CASSYLAGTNYGYTF. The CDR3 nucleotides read TGTGCCAGCAGTTACCTGGCAGGGACTAACTATGGCTACACCTTC.

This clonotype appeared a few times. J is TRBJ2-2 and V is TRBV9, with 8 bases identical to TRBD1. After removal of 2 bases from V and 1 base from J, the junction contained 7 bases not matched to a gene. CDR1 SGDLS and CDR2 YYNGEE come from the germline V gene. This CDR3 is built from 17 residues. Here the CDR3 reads CASSVSSGTGNTGELFF. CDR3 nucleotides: TGTGCCAGCAGCGTGTCTTCCGGGACAGGGAACACCGGGGAGCTGTTTTTT.

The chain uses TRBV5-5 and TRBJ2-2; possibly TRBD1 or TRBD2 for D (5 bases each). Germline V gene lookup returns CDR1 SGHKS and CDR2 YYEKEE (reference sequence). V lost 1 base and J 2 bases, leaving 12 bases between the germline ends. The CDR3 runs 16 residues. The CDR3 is CASSLLGGGNTGELFF. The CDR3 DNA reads TGTGCCAGCAGCTTGTTAGGTGGGGGTAACACCGGGGAGCTGTTTTTT. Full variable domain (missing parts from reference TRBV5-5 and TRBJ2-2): DAGVTQSPTHLIKTRGQQVTLRCSPISGHKSVSWYQQVLGQGPQFIFQYYEKEERGRGNFPDRFSARQFPNYSSELNVNALLLGDSALYLCASSLLGGGNTGELFFGEGSRLTVL.